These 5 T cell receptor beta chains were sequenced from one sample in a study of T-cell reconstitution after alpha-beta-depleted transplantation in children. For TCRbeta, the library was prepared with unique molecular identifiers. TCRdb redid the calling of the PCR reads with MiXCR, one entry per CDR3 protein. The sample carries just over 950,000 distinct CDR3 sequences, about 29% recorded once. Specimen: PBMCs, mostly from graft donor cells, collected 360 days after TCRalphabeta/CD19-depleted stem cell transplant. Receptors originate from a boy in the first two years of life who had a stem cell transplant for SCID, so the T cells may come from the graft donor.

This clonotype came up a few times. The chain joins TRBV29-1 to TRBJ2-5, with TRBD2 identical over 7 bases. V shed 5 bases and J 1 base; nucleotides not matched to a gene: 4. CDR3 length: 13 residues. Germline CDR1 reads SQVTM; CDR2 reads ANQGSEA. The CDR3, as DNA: TGCAGCGTTCGGGGGGTTCTCCAAGAGACCCAGTACTTC. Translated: CSVRGVLQETQYF.

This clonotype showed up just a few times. The chain's CDR3 is CSARTDKPRTDTQYF. The CDR3 bases are TGCAGTGCTAGGACGGACAAGCCCCGCACAGATACGCAGTATTTT. The V call is TRBV20-1, the J call TRBJ2-3, with D maybe TRBD1 (5 bases). Germline V gene lookup returns CDR1 DFQATT and CDR2 SNEGSKA (reference sequence). The CDR3 is made up of 15 amino acids. V lost 3 bases and J lost 1, with 14 bases in between.

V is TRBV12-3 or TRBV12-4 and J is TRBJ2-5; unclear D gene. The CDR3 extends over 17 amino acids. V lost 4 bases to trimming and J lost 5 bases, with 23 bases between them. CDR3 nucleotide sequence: TGTGCCAGCAGTTCCTCATACCGGGCGCCGGGTAGGGAGACCCAGTACTTC. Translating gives CASSSSYRAPGRETQYF.

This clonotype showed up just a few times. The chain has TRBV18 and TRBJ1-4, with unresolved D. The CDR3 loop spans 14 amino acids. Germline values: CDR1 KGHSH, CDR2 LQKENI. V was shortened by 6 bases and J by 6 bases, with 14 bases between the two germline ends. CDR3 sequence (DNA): TGTGCCAGCTCTCGCGGACCCTTGGATGAAAAACTGTTTTTT. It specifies CASSRGPLDEKLFF.

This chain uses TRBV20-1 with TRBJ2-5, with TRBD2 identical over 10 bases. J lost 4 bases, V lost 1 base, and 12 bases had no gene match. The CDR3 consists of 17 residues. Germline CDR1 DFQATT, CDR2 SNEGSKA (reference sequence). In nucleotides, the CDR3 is TGCAGTGCTAGAGTCCTTCGTAGCGGGGGGTCAACAGAGACCCAGTACTTC. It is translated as CSARVLRSGGSTETQYF.